The subject of this entry is one T cell receptor beta chain. Its antigen is unknown. Some clones are missing from TCRdb's copy, which holds only in-frame ones; the method was immunoSEQ multiplex PCR. The sample lists roughly 2,000,000 clones, about 95% occurring once. CD45RO-negative cells were positively selected for CCR7, leaving out terminally differentiated effector memory CD45RA+ cells. The data were taken from a study of shared clonotypes between healthy human individuals. Notes on the study in general: Larger richness was generally estimated for naive than memory subsets.

The origin of this receptor is a young man in good health. Specimen: naive CD8+ T cells sorted from blood.

The CDR3 loop is CASSLRVSLQETQYF. CDR3 DNA: TGTGCCAGCAGCTTACGGGTTAGCTTGCAGGAGACCCAGTACTTC. The V and J genes are TRBV7-9 and TRBJ2-5; D remains unclear. Germline CDR1 and CDR2: SEHNR and FQNEAQ (reference sequence). This CDR3 spans 15 amino acids. V was trimmed by 2 bases and J by 5 bases, leaving 15 bases between them.